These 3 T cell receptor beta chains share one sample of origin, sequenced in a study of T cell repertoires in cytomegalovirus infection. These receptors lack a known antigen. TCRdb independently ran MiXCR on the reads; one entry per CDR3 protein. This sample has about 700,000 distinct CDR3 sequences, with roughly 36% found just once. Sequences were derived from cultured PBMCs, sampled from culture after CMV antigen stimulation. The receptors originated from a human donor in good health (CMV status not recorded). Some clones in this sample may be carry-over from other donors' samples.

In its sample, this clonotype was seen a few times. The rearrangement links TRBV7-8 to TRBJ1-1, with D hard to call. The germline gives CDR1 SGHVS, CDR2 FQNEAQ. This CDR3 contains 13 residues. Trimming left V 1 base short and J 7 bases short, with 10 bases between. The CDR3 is CASSLDGWFEAFF. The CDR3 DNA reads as TGTGCCAGCAGCTTAGACGGATGGTTTGAAGCTTTCTTT.

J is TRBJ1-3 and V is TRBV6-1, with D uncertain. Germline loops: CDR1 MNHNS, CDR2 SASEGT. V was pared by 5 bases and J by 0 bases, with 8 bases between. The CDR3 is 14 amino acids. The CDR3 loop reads CASSTDPSGNTIYF. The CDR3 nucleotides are TGTGCCAGCAGTACAGATCCCTCTGGAAACACCATATATTTT.

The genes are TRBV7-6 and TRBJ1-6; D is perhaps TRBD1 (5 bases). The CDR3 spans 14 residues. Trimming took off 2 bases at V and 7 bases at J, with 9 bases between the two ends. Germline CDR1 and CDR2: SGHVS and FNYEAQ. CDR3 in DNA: TGTGCCAGCAGCTTATACCAGGGAAATTCACCCCTCCACTTT. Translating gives CASSLYQGNSPLHF.